Listed here are 19 T cell receptor beta chains from one sample, sequenced in a study of T cell repertoires in cytomegalovirus infection. Each CDR3 protein gets one entry after TCRdb re-called the reads with MiXCR. The sample carries hundreds of thousands of distinct CDR3 sequences, roughly a third recorded once. Antigens of these TCRs are unknown. This specimen was cultured CD8+ T cells from PBMCs, taken from culture after CMV antigen stimulation. Source of these receptors: a human donor in good health (CMV status not recorded). Some clones in this sample may be carry-over from other donors' samples.

This clonotype turned up a few times. The chain has TRBV28 and TRBJ1-5, with TRBD1 matching over 9 bases. The CDR3 is made up of 17 amino acids. V was pared by 5 bases and J by 6 bases, with 14 bases of the junction left unmatched. Looked up from germline, CDR1 is MDHEN and CDR2 is SYDVKM. The CDR3 region has the DNA TGTGCCAGCAGTACCCCCCGGCACAGGGGGCAGGGTCAGCCCCAGCATTTT. Its protein product is CASSTPRHRGQGQPQHF.

Only a few counts were recorded for this clonotype. This rearrangement joins TRBV6-1 to TRBJ2-2; possibly TRBD1 for D (6 bases). V lost 5 bases and J 4 bases, leaving 11 bases between the germline ends. The germline gives CDR1 MNHNS, CDR2 SASEGT. The CDR3 loop spans 14 amino acids. CDR3 sequence: CASSYRAFTGELFF. The CDR3 DNA is TGTGCCAGCAGTTACAGGGCCTTCACCGGGGAGCTGTTTTTT.

This clonotype showed up just a few times. The chain combines TRBV4-1 with TRBJ2-3; 8 bases fit TRBD2. CDR3 length equals 16 residues. From germline, CDR1 is MGHRA and CDR2 YSYEKL. V trimming: 1 base; J trimming: 6 bases; junction bases outside the gene matches: 9. This chain's CDR3 is CASSQGSPGGEDTQYF. The CDR3 nucleotides read TGCGCCAGCAGCCAAGGTTCCCCCGGGGGGGAGGATACGCAGTATTTT.

V and J are TRBV27 and TRBJ2-2, with 7 bases lining up with TRBD2. The CDR3 has 18 residues. The V and J ends lost 3 bases and 3 bases, in that order; junction bases with no gene match: 13. Germline CDR1 MNHEY, CDR2 SMNVEV (reference sequence). CDR3 region: CASSFLSRGRVDTGELFF. For the CDR3, the DNA is TGTGCCAGCAGTTTCCTTAGTCGTGGGAGGGTGGACACCGGGGAGCTGTTTTTT.

On this clonotype: The junction does not match germline at one end; this may be a read error. The genes are TRBV13 and TRBJ1-1, with 9 bases aligning to TRBD1. There are 13 residues in the CDR3. Germline V gene sequence: CDR1 PRHDT, CDR2 FYEKMQ (reference sequence). Here the CDR3 DNA reads TGCGCCAGTTCCGGGACAGGGATCTCTGAAGCTTTCTTT. This codes for CASSGTGISEAFF.

The chain links TRBV19 to TRBJ1-1; D remains ambiguous. The CDR3 has 14 amino acids. Trimming removed 3 bases from V and 4 bases from J, with 12 bases in between. Per germline, CDR1 LNHDA and CDR2 SQIVND (reference sequence). CDR3 region: CASSIPPAGTEAFF. CDR3 DNA: TGTGCCAGTAGTATTCCCCCTGCGGGCACTGAAGCTTTCTTT.

Ten or more counts support this clonotype. This rearrangement joins TRBV12-3 or TRBV12-4 to TRBJ1-2; 8 positions agree with TRBD1. The CDR3 covers 15 residues. V was pared by 4 bases and J by 3 bases, with 7 bases of the junction left unmatched. The CDR3 DNA sequence: TGTGCCAGCAGTTCTGGGACAGGCCTTGACTATGGCTACACCTTC. This codes for CASSSGTGLDYGYTF.

This clonotype has more than one count but fewer than ten. The CDR3 DNA is TGTGCCAGCAGTCTATCCCGGGACACCTTGGGAGATACGCAGTATTTT. Amino acid sequence: CASSLSRDTLGDTQYF. This rearrangement joins TRBV2 to TRBJ2-3; tentative D call: TRBD1 (6 bases). CDR3 length equals 16 residues. V was pared by 5 bases and J by 5 bases, with 20 bases between. CDR1 SNHLY and CDR2 FYNNEI come from the germline V gene.

In this sample, this clonotype turned up a few times. The rearrangement links TRBV4-1 to TRBJ2-1; 12 bases line up with TRBD2. This CDR3 spans 18 amino acids. V shed 0 bases, J shed 2 bases, and the junction held 5 bases outside the gene matches. The germline V gene has CDR1 MGHRA and CDR2 YSYEKL. CDR3 DNA: TGCGCCAGCAGCCAAGATGGGCGACTAGCGGGGGCCTACAATGAGCAGTTCTTC. Residues: CASSQDGRLAGAYNEQFF.

V and J are TRBV7-6 and TRBJ2-1; 10 bases agree with TRBD2. This CDR3 has 17 residues. Losses at the gene ends were 5 bases for V and 3 bases for J; bases not matched to a gene: 10. The germline CDR1 and CDR2 sequences are SGHVS and FNYEAQ. CDR3 region: CASSPRGSGGDYNEQFF. CDR3 sequence (DNA): TGTGCCAGCAGCCCAAGGGGGAGCGGGGGGGACTACAATGAGCAGTTCTTC.

V and J are TRBV20-1 and TRBJ1-1; no firm D call. The V and J ends lost 6 bases and 4 bases respectively, with 12 bases between them. The germline gives CDR1 DFQATT, CDR2 SNEGSKA (reference sequence). The CDR3 has 12 amino acids. CDR3 bases: TGCAGTGCCCCCCTAGAAGGCACTGAAGCTTTCTTT. Its protein product is CSAPLEGTEAFF.

The genes are TRBV5-1 and TRBJ1-6; D not resolved. CDR1 is SGHRS and CDR2 is YFSETQ in the germline V gene. The CDR3 has 13 amino acids. V dropped 0 bases and J dropped 8 bases, with 6 bases sitting between them. The CDR3 sequence is CASSLDSYSPLHF. The CDR3 coding sequence is TGCGCCAGCAGCTTGGACAGTTATTCACCCCTCCACTTT. Combining the CDR3 with reference TRBV5-1 and TRBJ1-6 gives the whole variable domain KAGVTQTPRYLIKTRGQQVTLSCSPISGHRSVSWYQQTPGQGLQFLFEYFSETQRNKGNFPGRFSGRQFSNSRSEMNVSTLELGDSALYLCASSLDSYSPLHFGNGTRLTVT.

A note on this clonotype: The junction and the germline gene differ at one end; a read error may be behind it. The V call is TRBV7-9, the J call TRBJ2-3; TRBD2 might be the D (5 bases). In germline, CDR1 is SEHNR, CDR2 FQNEAQ (reference sequence). The CDR3 has 14 amino acids. The CDR3 sequence is CATSLELVRDTQYF. Here the CDR3 DNA reads TGTGCCACCAGCTTAGAACTAGTGAGAGATACGCAGTATTTT.

The table lists this clonotype with a few counts. This chain uses TRBV6-5 with TRBJ1-1; D is ambiguous. Germline CDR1 and CDR2: MNHEY and SVGAGI. CDR3 length: 12 amino acids. Trimming cost V 6 bases and J 5 bases, with 10 bases left between them. The CDR3: CASRGSGTEAFF. CDR3 coding DNA: TGTGCCAGCAGGGGTTCGGGTACTGAAGCTTTCTTT.

The V gene is TRBV27, the J gene TRBJ2-1; no clear D. V was trimmed by 1 base and J by 9 bases, leaving 7 bases between them. Germline V gives CDR1 MNHEY, CDR2 SMNVEV (reference sequence). The CDR3 runs to 12 residues. CDR3 sequence reads: CASSLFPGEQFF. DNA for the CDR3: TGTGCCAGCAGTTTATTTCCTGGTGAGCAGTTCTTC.

This clonotype came up once. The genes are TRBV20-1 and TRBJ1-1; tentative D call: TRBD1 (6 bases). The CDR3 runs 15 residues. Trimming shortened V by 0 bases and J by 4 bases, and 15 bases separated the two germline ends. The germline CDR1 and CDR2 sequences are DFQATT and SNEGSKA (reference sequence). The CDR3, as DNA: TGCAGTGCTAGAGAGGTGGCGGGGGCCATCACTGAAGCTTTCTTT. It is translated as CSAREVAGAITEAFF.

This clonotype was detected only a few times. The rearrangement joins TRBV25-1 to TRBJ1-1; 10 bases align to TRBD1. After removal of 3 bases from V and 5 bases from J, the junction contained 6 bases not matched to a gene. The CDR3 spans 15 residues. Germline CDR1 reads MGHDK; CDR2 reads SYGVNS. CDR3 nucleotide sequence: TGTGCCAGCAGTGATCCGGGACAGGGGTGGACTGAAGCTTTCTTT. This gives the protein CASSDPGQGWTEAFF.

This clonotype was picked up a small number of times. The rearrangement links TRBV15 to TRBJ2-7, with D tentatively TRBD1 (6 bases). CDR1 LNHNV and CDR2 YYDKDF come from the germline V gene (reference sequence). The CDR3 loop spans 16 amino acids. Between the trimmed V and J ends, which lost 5 bases and 0 bases, there was a span of 17 bases. This CDR3 is CATSGTGTNSSYEQYV. The CDR3 DNA sequence: TGTGCCACCAGCGGAACCGGGACAAACAGCTCCTACGAGCAGTACGTC.

V gene TRBV7-6 combines with J gene TRBJ2-7; TRBD1 or TRBD2 may be the D gene (7 bases each). The CDR3 runs 16 residues. V lost 8 bases, J lost 2 bases, and 22 bases lay in between. Germline CDR1 SGHVS, CDR2 FNYEAQ. The CDR3 here is CASAHPIRGGPYEQYF. CDR3 nucleotide sequence: TGTGCCAGCGCTCACCCAATCAGGGGGGGCCCCTACGAGCAGTACTTC.